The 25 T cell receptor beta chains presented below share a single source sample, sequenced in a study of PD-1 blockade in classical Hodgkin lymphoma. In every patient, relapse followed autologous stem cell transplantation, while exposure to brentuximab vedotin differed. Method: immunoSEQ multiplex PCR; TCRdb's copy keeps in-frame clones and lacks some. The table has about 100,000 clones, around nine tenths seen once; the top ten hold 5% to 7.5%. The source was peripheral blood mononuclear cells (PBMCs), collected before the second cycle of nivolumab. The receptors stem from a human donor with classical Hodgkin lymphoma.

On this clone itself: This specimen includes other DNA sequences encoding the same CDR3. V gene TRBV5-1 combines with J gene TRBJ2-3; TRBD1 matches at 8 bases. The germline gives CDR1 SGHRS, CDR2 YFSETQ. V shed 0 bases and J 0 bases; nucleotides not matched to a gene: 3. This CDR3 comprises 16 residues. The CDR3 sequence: CASSLAGQGSTDTQYF. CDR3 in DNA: TGCGCCAGCAGCTTGGCCGGACAGGGTAGCACAGATACGCAGTATTTT.

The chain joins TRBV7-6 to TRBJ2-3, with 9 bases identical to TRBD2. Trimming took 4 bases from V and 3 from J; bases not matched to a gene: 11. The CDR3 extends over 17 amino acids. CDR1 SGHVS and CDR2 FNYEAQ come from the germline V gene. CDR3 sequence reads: CASSWDSGGEETDTQYF. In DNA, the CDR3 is TGTGCCAGCAGCTGGGATAGCGGGGGCGAGGAAACAGATACGCAGTATTTT.

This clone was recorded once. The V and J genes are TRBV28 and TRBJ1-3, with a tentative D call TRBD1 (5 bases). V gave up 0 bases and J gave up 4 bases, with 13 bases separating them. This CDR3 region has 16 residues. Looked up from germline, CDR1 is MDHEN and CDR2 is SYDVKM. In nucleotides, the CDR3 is TGTGCCAGCAGTTTATGGCGGACGGGGACGGGAAACACCATATATTTT. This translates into CASSLWRTGTGNTIYF.

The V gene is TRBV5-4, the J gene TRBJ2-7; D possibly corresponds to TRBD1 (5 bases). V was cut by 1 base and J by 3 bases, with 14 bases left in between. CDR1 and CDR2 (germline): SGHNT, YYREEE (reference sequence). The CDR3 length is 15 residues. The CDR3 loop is CASSLLGRAHYEQYF. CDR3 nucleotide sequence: TGTGCCAGCAGCTTGCTGGGCAGGGCGCACTACGAGCAGTACTTC.

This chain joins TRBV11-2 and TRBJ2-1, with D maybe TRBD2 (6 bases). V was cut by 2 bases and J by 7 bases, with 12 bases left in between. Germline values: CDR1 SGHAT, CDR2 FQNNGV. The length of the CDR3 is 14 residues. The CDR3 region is CASSLTGAWNEQFF. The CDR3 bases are TGTGCCAGCAGCTTAACGGGAGCTTGGAATGAGCAGTTCTTC.

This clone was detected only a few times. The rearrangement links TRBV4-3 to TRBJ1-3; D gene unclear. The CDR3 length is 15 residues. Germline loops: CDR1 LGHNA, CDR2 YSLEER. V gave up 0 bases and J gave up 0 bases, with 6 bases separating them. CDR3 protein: CASSQDWGSGNTIYF. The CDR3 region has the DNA TGCGCCAGCAGCCAAGATTGGGGCTCTGGAAACACCATATATTTT.

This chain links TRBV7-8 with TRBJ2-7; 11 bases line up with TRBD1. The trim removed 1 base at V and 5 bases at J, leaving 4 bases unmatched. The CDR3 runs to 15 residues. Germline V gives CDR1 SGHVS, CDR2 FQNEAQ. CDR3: CASSLGTGGIDEQYF. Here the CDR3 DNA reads TGTGCCAGCAGCTTAGGGACAGGGGGCATCGACGAGCAGTACTTC.

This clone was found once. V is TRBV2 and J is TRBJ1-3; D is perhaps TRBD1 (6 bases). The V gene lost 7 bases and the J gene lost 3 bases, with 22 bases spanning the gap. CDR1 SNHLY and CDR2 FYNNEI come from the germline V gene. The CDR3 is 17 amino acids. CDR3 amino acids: CASTGGRPSRGGNTIYF. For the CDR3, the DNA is TGTGCCAGCACTGGTGGCCGTCCGTCCAGGGGTGGAAACACCATATATTTT.

The CDR3 spells CASSFTGQGTEAFF. For the CDR3, the DNA is TGTGCCAGCAGTTTCACCGGACAGGGGACTGAAGCTTTCTTT. The chain carries TRBV27 and TRBJ1-1, with 9 nucleotides matching TRBD1. CDR1 and CDR2 (germline): MNHEY, SMNVEV (reference sequence). J lost 5 bases, V lost 3 bases, and 4 bases had no gene match. The CDR3 is 14 residues long.

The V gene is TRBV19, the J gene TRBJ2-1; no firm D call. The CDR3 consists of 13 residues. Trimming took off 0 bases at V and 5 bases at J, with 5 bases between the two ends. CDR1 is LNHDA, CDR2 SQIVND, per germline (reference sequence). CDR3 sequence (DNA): TGTGCCAGTAGTATAGATAGGGACAATGAGCAGTTCTTC. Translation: CASSIDRDNEQFF.

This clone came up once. CDR3 DNA sequence: TGTGCCACGAGACAGGAGATAGCCAAAAACATTCAGTACTTC. Amino acid sequence: CATRQEIAKNIQYF. The chain couples TRBV2 to TRBJ2-4, with D possibly being TRBD1 (6 bases). Per germline, CDR1 SNHLY and CDR2 FYNNEI. The germline V and J ends were trimmed by 10 bases and 0 bases, with 13 bases remaining between them. The CDR3 contains 14 residues.

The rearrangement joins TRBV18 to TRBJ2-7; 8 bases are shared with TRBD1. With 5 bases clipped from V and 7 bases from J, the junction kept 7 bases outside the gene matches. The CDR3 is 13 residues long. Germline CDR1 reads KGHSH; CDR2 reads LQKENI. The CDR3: CASSFDRGGEQYF. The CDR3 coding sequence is TGTGCCAGCTCATTCGACAGGGGAGGAGAGCAGTACTTC. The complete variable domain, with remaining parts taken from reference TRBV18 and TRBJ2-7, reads NAGVMQNPRHLVRRRGQEARLRCSPMKGHSHVYWYRQLPEEGLKFMVYLQKENIIDESGMPKERFSAEFPKEGPSILRIQQVVRGDSAAYFCASSFDRGGEQYFGPGTRLTVT.

The CDR3 sequence is CASQSPTYEQYF. CDR3 bases: TGTGCCAGCCAAAGTCCAACCTACGAGCAGTACTTC. V gene TRBV6-6 combines with J gene TRBJ2-7; D ambiguous. The CDR3 is 12 amino acids. The V and J ends lost 8 bases and 2 bases respectively, with 10 bases between them. Germline CDR1 is MNHNY and CDR2 is SVGAGI (reference sequence).

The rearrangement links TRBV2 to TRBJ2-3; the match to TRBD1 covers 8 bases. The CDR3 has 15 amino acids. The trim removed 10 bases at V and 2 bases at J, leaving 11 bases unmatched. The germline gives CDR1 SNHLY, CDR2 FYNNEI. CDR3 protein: CATGRDRQITDTQYF. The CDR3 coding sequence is TGTGCCACCGGTAGGGACAGGCAGATCACAGATACGCAGTATTTT.

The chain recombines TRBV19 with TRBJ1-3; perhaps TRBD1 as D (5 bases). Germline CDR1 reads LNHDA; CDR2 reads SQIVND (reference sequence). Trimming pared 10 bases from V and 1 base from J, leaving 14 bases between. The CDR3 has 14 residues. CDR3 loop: CATGTSGSGNTIYF. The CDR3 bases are TGTGCCACCGGGACTTCGGGGTCTGGAAACACCATATATTTT.

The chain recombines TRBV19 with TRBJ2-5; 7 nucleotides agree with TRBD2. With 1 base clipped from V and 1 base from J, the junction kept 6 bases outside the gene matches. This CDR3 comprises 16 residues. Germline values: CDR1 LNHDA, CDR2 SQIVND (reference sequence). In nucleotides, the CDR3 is TGTGCCAGTAGTATAGGACGGGGGGAACCCCAAGAGACCCAGTACTTC. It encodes CASSIGRGEPQETQYF.

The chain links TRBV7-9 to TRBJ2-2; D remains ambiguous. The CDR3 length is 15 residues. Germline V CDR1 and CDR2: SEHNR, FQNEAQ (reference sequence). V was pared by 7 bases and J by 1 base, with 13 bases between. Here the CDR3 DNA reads TGTGCCAGCATCCACCGGACGGGGAACACCGGGGAGCTGTTTTTT. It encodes CASIHRTGNTGELFF. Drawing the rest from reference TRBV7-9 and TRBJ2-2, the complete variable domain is DTGVSQNPRHKITKRGQNVTFRCDPISEHNRLYWYRQTLGQGPEFLTYFQNEAQLEKSRLLSDRFSAERPKGSFSTLEIQRTEQGDSAMYLCASIHRTGNTGELFFGEGSRLTVL.

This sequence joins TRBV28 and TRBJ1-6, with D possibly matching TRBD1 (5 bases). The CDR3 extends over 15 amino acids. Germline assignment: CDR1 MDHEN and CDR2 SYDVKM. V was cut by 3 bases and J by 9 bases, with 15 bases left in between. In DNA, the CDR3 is TGTGCCAGCAGTTTTTCCCAGGGTGTGGGTTCACCCCTCCACTTT. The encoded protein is CASSFSQGVGSPLHF.

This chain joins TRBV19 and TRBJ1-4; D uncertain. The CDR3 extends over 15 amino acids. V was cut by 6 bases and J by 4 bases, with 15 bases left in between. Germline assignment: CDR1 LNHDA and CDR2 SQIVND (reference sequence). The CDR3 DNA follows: TGTGCCAGTAGGCTCTGGGGAGGCGATAATGAAAAACTGTTTTTT. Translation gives CASRLWGGDNEKLFF.

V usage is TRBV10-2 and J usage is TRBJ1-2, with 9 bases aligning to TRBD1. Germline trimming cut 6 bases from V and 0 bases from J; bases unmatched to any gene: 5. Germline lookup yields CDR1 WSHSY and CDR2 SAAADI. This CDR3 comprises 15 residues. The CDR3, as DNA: TGCGCCAGCAGCGGACAGGGGTTAGCTAACTATGGCTACACCTTC. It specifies CASSGQGLANYGYTF.

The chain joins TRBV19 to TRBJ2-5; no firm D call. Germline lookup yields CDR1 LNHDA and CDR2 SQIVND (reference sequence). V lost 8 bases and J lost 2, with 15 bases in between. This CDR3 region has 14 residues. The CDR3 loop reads CASADLYGQETQYF. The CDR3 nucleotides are TGTGCCAGTGCCGACTTGTACGGGCAAGAGACCCAGTACTTC. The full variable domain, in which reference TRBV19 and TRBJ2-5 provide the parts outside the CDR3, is DGGITQSPKYLFRKEGQNVTLSCEQNLNHDAMYWYRQDPGQGLRLIYYSQIVNDFQKGDIAEGYSVSREKKESFPLTVTSAQKNPTAFYLCASADLYGQETQYFGPGTRLLVL.

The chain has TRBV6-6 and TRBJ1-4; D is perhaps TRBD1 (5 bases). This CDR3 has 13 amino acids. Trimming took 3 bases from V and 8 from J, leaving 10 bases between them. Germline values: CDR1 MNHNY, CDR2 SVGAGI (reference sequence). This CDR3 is CASSYRGGEKLFF. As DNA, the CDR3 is TGTGCCAGCAGTTATAGGGGAGGCGAAAAACTGTTTTTT.

The DNA for the CDR3 is TGTGCCAGTAGTAGTCGACTAGCGGGGTTCAACACCGGGGAGCTGTTTTTT. This codes for CASSSRLAGFNTGELFF. The J gene is TRBJ2-2, the V gene TRBV19; 11 bases fit TRBD2. The CDR3 loop spans 17 amino acids. The V gene's germline CDR1 is LNHDA and CDR2 SQIVND (reference sequence). The trim removed 4 bases at V and 2 bases at J, leaving 6 bases unmatched. The full variable domain, in which reference TRBV19 and TRBJ2-2 provide the parts outside the CDR3, is DGGITQSPKYLFRKEGQNVTLSCEQNLNHDAMYWYRQDPGQGLRLIYYSQIVNDFQKGDIAEGYSVSREKKESFPLTVTSAQKNPTAFYLCASSSRLAGFNTGELFFGEGSRLTVL.

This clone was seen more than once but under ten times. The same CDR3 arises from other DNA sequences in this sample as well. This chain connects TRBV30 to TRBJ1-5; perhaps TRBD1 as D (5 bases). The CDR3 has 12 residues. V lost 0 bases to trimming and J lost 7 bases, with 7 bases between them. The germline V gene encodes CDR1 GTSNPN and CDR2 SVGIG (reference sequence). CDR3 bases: TGTGCCTGGAGTGTAAGGGGACAGCCCCAGCATTTT. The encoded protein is CAWSVRGQPQHF. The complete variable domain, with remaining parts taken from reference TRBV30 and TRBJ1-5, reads SQTIHQWPATLVQPVGSPLSLECTVEGTSNPNLYWYRQAAGRGLQLLFYSVGIGQISSEVPQNLSASRPQDRQFILSSKKLLLSDSGFYLCAWSVRGQPQHFGDGTRLSIL.

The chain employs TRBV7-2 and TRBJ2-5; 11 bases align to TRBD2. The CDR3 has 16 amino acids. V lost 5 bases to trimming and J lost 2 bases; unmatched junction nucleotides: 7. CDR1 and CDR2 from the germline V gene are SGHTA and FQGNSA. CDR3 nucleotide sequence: TGTGCCAGCAGCCTCAATAGCGGGGGGGGACAAGAGACCCAGTACTTC. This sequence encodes CASSLNSGGGQETQYF.